Shown below are 15 T cell receptor beta chains from a single sample sequenced in a study of cytomegalovirus exposure and HLA in healthy donors. A multiplex PCR was run with 60 Vbeta primers and 13 Jbeta primers. Here immunoSEQ multiplex PCR was the method, and the copy in TCRdb shows in-frame clones only, minus some. This table has 90,000 or so clones, approximately 71% appearing once. Sequencing was done on a sample of PBMCs. The receptors here all came from a woman in her late teens or twenties in good health and CMV-seropositive.

The V call is TRBV10-3, the J call TRBJ1-1; 8 bases are shared with TRBD1. Germline lookup yields CDR1 ENHRY and CDR2 SYGVKD. V lost 2 bases, J lost 5 bases, and 4 bases stayed unmatched. CDR3 size: 14 residues. CDR3 DNA: TGTGCCATCAGTGAGGACAGGGGTGCGACTGAAGCTTTCTTT. Its translation: CAISEDRGATEAFF.

This chain connects TRBV27 to TRBJ2-3; the match to TRBD1 covers 9 bases. CDR1 and CDR2 from the germline V gene are MNHEY and SMNVEV (reference sequence). Trimming removed 5 bases from V and 1 base from J; junction bases left unmatched: 4. The CDR3 is 15 residues long. CDR3 in amino acids: CASSRDREGTDTQYF. DNA of the CDR3: TGTGCCAGCAGTAGGGACAGGGAAGGCACAGATACGCAGTATTTT.

Here the CDR3 reads CSVRPLAQETQYF. In DNA form, the CDR3 reads TGCAGCGTTAGACCTCTAGCCCAAGAGACCCAGTACTTC. The J gene is TRBJ2-5, the V gene TRBV29-1; D possibly corresponds to TRBD2 (5 bases). Trimming left V 5 bases short and J 1 base short, with 11 bases between. This CDR3 is 13 amino acids long. CDR1 is SQVTM, CDR2 ANQGSEA, per germline.

V is TRBV19 and J is TRBJ1-1; D ambiguous. This CDR3 contains 14 residues. Trimming took off 0 bases at V and 13 bases at J, with 18 bases between the two ends. CDR1 LNHDA and CDR2 SQIVND come from the germline V gene (reference sequence). Written as DNA, the CDR3 is TGTGCCAGTAGTATAGATCACAAACCCCGATATGGTTTCTTT. Translated, it gives CASSIDHKPRYGFF.

The gene calls are TRBV5-4 and TRBJ2-3; a possible D gene is TRBD2 (6 bases). The V end was cut by 2 bases, the J end by 2 bases, with 12 bases between. This CDR3 is built from 15 residues. Germline V gene lookup returns CDR1 SGHNT and CDR2 YYREEE (reference sequence). The CDR3 is CASSLGGANTDTQYF. As DNA, the CDR3 is TGTGCCAGCAGCTTAGGAGGGGCGAACACAGATACGCAGTATTTT. Looking up the rest from reference TRBV5-4 and TRBJ2-3 gives the full variable domain: ETGVTQSPTHLIKTRGQQVTLRCSSQSGHNTVSWYQQALGQGPQFIFQYYREEENGRGNFPPRFSGLQFPNYSSELNVNALELDDSALYLCASSLGGANTDTQYFGPGTRLTVL.

The rearrangement links TRBV9 to TRBJ1-2; 11 bases align to TRBD1. This CDR3 has 17 amino acids. Germline V lookup: CDR1 SGDLS, CDR2 YYNGEE. V trimming: 3 bases; J trimming: 6 bases; junction bases outside the gene matches: 13. CDR3 sequence: CASSATGTGGPADGYTF. The CDR3 bases are TGTGCCAGCAGCGCCACCGGGACAGGGGGGCCAGCGGATGGCTACACCTTC.

Note on this clone: At one boundary the junction diverges from the germline segment, which might be a read error. The CDR3 sequence: CASGLGDRGYQETQYF. In DNA form, the CDR3 reads TGTGCCAGCGGCTTGGGAGACAGGGGTTACCAAGAGACCCAGTACTTC. The genes are TRBV5-4 and TRBJ2-5; 8 bases line up with TRBD1. CDR1 is SGHNT, CDR2 YYREEE, per germline (reference sequence). CDR3 length: 16 residues.

On this clone itself: Within the sample, other DNA sequences also encode this same CDR3. This sequence joins TRBV4-3 and TRBJ2-1; D is possibly TRBD2 (6 bases). Germline V CDR1 and CDR2: LGHNA, YSLEER. The length of the CDR3 is 16 residues. V was trimmed by 0 bases and J by 0 bases, leaving 9 bases between them. The CDR3 DNA sequence: TGCGCCAGCAGCCAAGAGCGGGGAGGCTCCTACAATGAGCAGTTCTTC. Encoded protein: CASSQERGGSYNEQFF.

This clone is a singleton in its sample. V and J are TRBV7-6 and TRBJ1-4; maybe TRBD1 (6 bases). From germline, CDR1 is SGHVS and CDR2 FNYEAQ. There are 17 residues in the CDR3. With 5 bases removed from V and 2 bases from J, the gap between germline ends came to 18 bases. CDR3: CASSPSYRASTNEKLFF. For the CDR3, the DNA is TGTGCCAGCAGCCCATCCTACAGGGCGTCCACTAATGAAAAACTGTTTTTT. Filled out from reference TRBV7-6 and TRBJ1-4, the complete variable domain reads GAGVSQSPRYKVTKRGQDVALRCDPISGHVSLYWYRQALGQGPEFLTYFNYEAQQDKSGLPNDRFSAERPEGSISTLTIQRTEQRDSAMYRCASSPSYRASTNEKLFFGSGTQLSVL.

A few counts support this clone. The rearrangement joins TRBV4-2 to TRBJ2-7; D may be TRBD2 (6 bases). This CDR3 contains 14 residues. The V end was cut by 4 bases, the J end by 4 bases, with 14 bases between. The germline CDR1 and CDR2 sequences are LGHNA and YNFKEQ. The CDR3 region has the DNA TGTGCCAGCAGCCCGGGCCCGGGGGTATACGAGCAGTACTTC. Amino acid sequence: CASSPGPGVYEQYF.

The chain uses TRBV10-3 and TRBJ1-1; TRBD1 matches at 7 bases. Unmatched junction bases numbered 4, after V lost 2 bases and J lost 7 bases. This CDR3 spans 13 amino acids. The V gene's germline CDR1 is ENHRY and CDR2 SYGVKD. The chain's CDR3 is CAISEPRDSEAFF. The CDR3 coding sequence is TGTGCCATCAGTGAGCCCCGGGACAGTGAAGCTTTCTTT.

The chain recombines TRBV29-1 with TRBJ1-3, with D unresolved. This CDR3 contains 14 residues. The V end lost 4 bases, the J end lost 7 bases, and 17 bases lay between the germline ends. CDR1 and CDR2 (germline): SQVTM, ANQGSEA. CDR3 coding DNA: TGCAGCGTTGGTCATCCCTTAGGAGGGAACACCATATATTTT. Its translation is CSVGHPLGGNTIYF.

V is TRBV27 and J is TRBJ2-1, with 7 nucleotides matching TRBD2. CDR3 length: 16 amino acids. Germline V CDR1 and CDR2: MNHEY, SMNVEV (reference sequence). V was pared by 3 bases and J by 1 base, with 6 bases of the junction left unmatched. This CDR3 is CASSLGGATSYNEQFF. The CDR3 nucleotides read TGTGCCAGCAGTTTGGGAGGGGCCACTTCCTACAATGAGCAGTTCTTC.

The chain has TRBV9 and TRBJ2-7, with D possibly being TRBD2 (6 bases). The CDR3 runs to 16 residues. In germline, CDR1 is SGDLS, CDR2 YYNGEE. V was pared by 2 bases and J by 6 bases, with 21 bases between. The CDR3 loop is CASSVEGSGNLGEQYF. For the CDR3, the DNA is TGTGCCAGCAGCGTGGAGGGGTCCGGGAATCTTGGCGAGCAGTACTTC.

This sequence joins TRBV2 and TRBJ2-1; TRBD2 agrees at 13 bases. CDR1 is SNHLY, CDR2 FYNNEI, per germline. V was pared by 6 bases and J by 7 bases, with 6 bases of the junction left unmatched. The CDR3 has 15 residues. The CDR3 loop reads CASSTRTSGSNEQFF. The CDR3 DNA reads as TGTGCCAGCAGCACTCGGACTAGCGGGAGTAATGAGCAGTTCTTC.